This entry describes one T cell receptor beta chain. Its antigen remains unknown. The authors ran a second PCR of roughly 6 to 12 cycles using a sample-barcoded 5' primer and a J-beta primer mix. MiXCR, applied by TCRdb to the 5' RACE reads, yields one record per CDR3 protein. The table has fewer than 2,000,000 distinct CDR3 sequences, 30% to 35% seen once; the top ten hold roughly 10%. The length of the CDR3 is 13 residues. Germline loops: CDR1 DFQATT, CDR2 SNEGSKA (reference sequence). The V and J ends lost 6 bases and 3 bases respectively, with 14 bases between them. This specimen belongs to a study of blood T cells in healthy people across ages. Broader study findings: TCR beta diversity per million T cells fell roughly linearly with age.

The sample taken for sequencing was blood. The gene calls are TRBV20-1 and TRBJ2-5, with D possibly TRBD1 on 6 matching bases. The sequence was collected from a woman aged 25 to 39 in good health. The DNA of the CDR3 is TGCAGTGCCAGGACAGAGGGGGAAGAGACCCAGTACTTC. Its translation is CSARTEGEETQYF.